The rows below give T cell receptor beta chains drawn from one sample of a study of vaccination and CD4 T cells after COVID-19. For these TCRs, the target antigens are not known. TCRdb itself ran the PCR reads through MiXCR, one entry per CDR3 protein. The sample has approximately 10,000 distinct CDR3 sequences, around half seen once; the top ten hold about 29%. Sequencing was performed on CD4+ T cells from blood, cultured in vitro. The receptor set was obtained from a human donor who had recovered from COVID-19. CDR3s include the opening cysteine and the closing phenylalanine or tryptophan. The D gene is left open where the match is weak. Rows give clone size only sometimes, using once, few, many, or a class for an expanded clone.

d_gene: -; v_gene: TRBV27; abundance: few; j_gene: TRBJ2-7; len: 19; CDR3aa: CASSIRGTGFTSGIYEQYF; CDR3nt: TGTGCCAGCAGTATACGCGGGACAGGGTTTACTAGCGGCATCTACGAGCAGTACTTC
d_gene: -; v_gene: TRBV18; abundance: -; j_gene: TRBJ2-2; len: 16; CDR3aa: CASSPRGGLGTGELFF; CDR3nt: TGTGCCAGCTCACCTCGAGGGGGTCTCGGCACCGGGGAGCTGTTTTTT
d_gene: TRBD1; v_gene: TRBV12-3/TRBV12-4; abundance: -; j_gene: TRBJ1-6; len: 15; CDR3aa: CASRSRSGGNSPLHF; CDR3nt: TGTGCCAGCAGATCCCGGTCAGGGGGTAATTCACCCCTCCACTTT
d_gene: -; v_gene: TRBV20-1; abundance: few; j_gene: TRBJ1-6; len: 16; CDR3aa: CSATGAAFLTGSPLHF; CDR3nt: TGCAGTGCTACAGGGGCCGCTTTTCTCACCGGGTCACCCCTCCACTTT
d_gene: TRBD1; v_gene: TRBV11-3; abundance: -; j_gene: TRBJ1-6; len: 16; CDR3aa: CASSSRQGHDNSPLHF; CDR3nt: TGTGCCAGCAGCTCCCGACAGGGGCACGATAATTCACCCCTCCACTTT
d_gene: TRBD1; v_gene: TRBV10-3; abundance: large; j_gene: TRBJ1-1; len: 13; CDR3aa: CAINKDRESEAFF; CDR3nt: TGTGCCATCAACAAGGACAGGGAGTCTGAAGCTTTCTTT
d_gene: -; v_gene: TRBV23-1; abundance: -; j_gene: TRBJ1-6; len: 15; CDR3aa: CASSHGGRVISPLHF; CDR3nt: TGCGCCAGCAGTCATGGGGGGCGCGTCATTTCACCCCTCCACTTT
d_gene: TRBD1; v_gene: TRBV19; abundance: -; j_gene: TRBJ1-1; len: 14; CDR3aa: CASSTGQANTEAFF; CDR3nt: TGTGCCAGTAGTACAGGACAGGCCAACACTGAAGCTTTCTTT
d_gene: -; v_gene: TRBV24-1; abundance: -; j_gene: TRBJ1-3; len: 15; CDR3aa: CATSDLQYPGNTIYF; CDR3nt: TGTGCCACCAGTGATTTGCAGTACCCGGGAAACACCATATATTTT
d_gene: -; v_gene: TRBV7-9; abundance: few; j_gene: TRBJ2-7; len: 11; CDR3aa: CASSFTGEQYF; CDR3nt: TGTGCCAGCAGCTTTACCGGAGAGCAGTACTTC
d_gene: TRBD2; v_gene: TRBV19; abundance: medium-sized; j_gene: TRBJ2-2; len: 14; CDR3aa: CAIGKLGRTGELFF; CDR3nt: TGTGCCATCGGGAAGCTCGGGAGGACCGGGGAGCTGTTTTTT
d_gene: -; v_gene: TRBV28; abundance: -; j_gene: TRBJ1-5; len: 18; CDR3aa: CASRRSLTLSPPNQPQHF; CDR3nt: TGTGCCAGCAGGCGCTCCCTGACACTGTCACCCCCCAATCAGCCCCAGCATTTT
d_gene: -; v_gene: TRBV5-1; abundance: -; j_gene: TRBJ1-5; len: 15; CDR3aa: CASILKPPVNQPQHF; CDR3nt: TGCGCCAGCATCCTTAAGCCTCCCGTCAATCAGCCCCAGCATTTT
d_gene: -; v_gene: TRBV14; abundance: few; j_gene: TRBJ2-7; len: 14; CDR3aa: CASSQDLRIGEQYF; CDR3nt: TGTGCCAGCAGCCAAGATCTTCGTATAGGTGAGCAGTACTTC
d_gene: TRBD1; v_gene: TRBV28; abundance: -; j_gene: TRBJ1-2; len: 16; CDR3aa: CASSLRGGQAAGGYTF; CDR3nt: TGTGCCAGCAGTTTACGCGGGGGACAGGCGGCGGGGGGCTACACCTTC
d_gene: -; v_gene: TRBV20-1; abundance: few; j_gene: TRBJ2-1; len: 15; CDR3aa: CSAPQGLTEVNEQFF; CDR3nt: TGCAGTGCCCCTCAGGGGCTAACCGAGGTCAATGAGCAGTTCTTC
d_gene: -; v_gene: TRBV7-3; abundance: few; j_gene: TRBJ1-6; len: 14; CDR3aa: CASTLRAGLSPLHF; CDR3nt: TGTGCCAGCACCCTTAGGGCAGGGCTTTCACCCCTCCACTTT
d_gene: -; v_gene: TRBV21-1; abundance: few; j_gene: TRBJ1-5; len: 17; CDR3aa: CASSKALSQGSNQPQHF; CDR3nt: TGTGCCAGCAGCAAAGCGCTTTCGCAGGGTTCCAATCAGCCCCAGCATTTT
d_gene: -; v_gene: TRBV6-1; abundance: -; j_gene: TRBJ1-6; len: 17; CDR3aa: CASSEMRVSSYNSPLHF; CDR3nt: TGTGCCAGCAGTGAAATGAGGGTTAGCTCCTATAATTCACCCCTCCACTTT
d_gene: TRBD2; v_gene: TRBV7-8; abundance: -; j_gene: TRBJ2-3; len: 14; CDR3aa: CASSLRREADTQYF; CDR3nt: TGTGCCAGCAGCTTAAGGCGGGAGGCCGATACGCAGTATTTT
d_gene: -; v_gene: TRBV10-3; abundance: few; j_gene: TRBJ1-6; len: 15; CDR3aa: CAINEGEFYNSPLHF; CDR3nt: TGTGCCATCAATGAGGGGGAATTCTATAATTCACCCCTCCACTTT
d_gene: -; v_gene: TRBV20-1; abundance: few; j_gene: TRBJ2-2; len: 14; CDR3aa: CSASGGSGTGELFF; CDR3nt: TGCAGTGCTAGTGGAGGGAGTGGGACCGGGGAGCTGTTTTTT
d_gene: -; v_gene: TRBV19; abundance: few; j_gene: TRBJ1-1; len: 14; CDR3aa: CASSISNDGTEAFF; CDR3nt: TGTGCCAGTAGTATATCCAATGACGGGACTGAAGCTTTCTTT
d_gene: TRBD2; v_gene: TRBV20-1; abundance: -; j_gene: TRBJ2-4; len: 15; CDR3aa: CSVQKPGLALNIQYF; CDR3nt: TGCAGTGTTCAGAAACCGGGACTAGCGCTAAACATTCAGTACTTC
d_gene: -; v_gene: TRBV9; abundance: -; j_gene: TRBJ2-7; len: 14; CDR3aa: CASSEGIQGYEQYF; CDR3nt: TGTGCCAGCAGCGAGGGAATCCAGGGTTACGAGCAGTACTTC
d_gene: TRBD1; v_gene: TRBV2; abundance: -; j_gene: TRBJ2-7; len: 14; CDR3aa: CASSEDRGSNEQYF; CDR3nt: TGTGCCAGCAGTGAAGACAGGGGGTCGAACGAGCAGTACTTC
d_gene: TRBD1; v_gene: TRBV2; abundance: -; j_gene: TRBJ1-1; len: 13; CDR3aa: CASRDRGRVRTFF; CDR3nt: TGTGCCAGCAGAGACAGGGGGCGGGTGAGAACTTTCTTT
d_gene: -; v_gene: TRBV10-3; abundance: -; j_gene: TRBJ1-1; len: 14; CDR3aa: CAISEEGSFTEAFF; CDR3nt: TGTGCCATCAGTGAGGAGGGGTCTTTCACTGAAGCTTTCTTT
d_gene: -; v_gene: TRBV5-1; abundance: once; j_gene: TRBJ2-1; len: 14; CDR3aa: CASSLGQIRYEQFF; CDR3nt: TGCGCCAGCAGCTTGGGTCAGATTCGCTATGAGCAGTTCTTC
d_gene: TRBD1; v_gene: TRBV5-4; abundance: -; j_gene: TRBJ2-3; len: 16; CDR3aa: CASSRAGTGGTDTQYF; CDR3nt: TGTGCCAGCAGTAGGGCTGGGACAGGGGGAACAGATACGCAGTATTTT
d_gene: -; v_gene: TRBV20-1; abundance: -; j_gene: TRBJ1-3; len: 14; CDR3aa: CSASFPTSGNTIYF; CDR3nt: TGCAGTGCTAGTTTCCCGACCTCTGGAAACACCATATATTTT
d_gene: TRBD1; v_gene: TRBV28; abundance: -; j_gene: TRBJ1-1; len: 16; CDR3aa: CASSLGTGVMNTEAFF; CDR3nt: TGTGCCAGCAGTTTAGGGACAGGGGTTATGAACACTGAAGCTTTCTTT
d_gene: -; v_gene: TRBV2; abundance: few; j_gene: TRBJ1-2; len: 15; CDR3aa: CASSRTDPANYGYTF; CDR3nt: TGTGCCAGCAGTAGGACGGACCCAGCTAACTATGGCTACACCTTC
d_gene: -; v_gene: TRBV24-1; abundance: few; j_gene: TRBJ2-1; len: 15; CDR3aa: CATSDGISSYNEQFF; CDR3nt: TGTGCCACCAGTGACGGTATCAGCTCCTACAATGAGCAGTTCTTC
d_gene: -; v_gene: TRBV19; abundance: -; j_gene: TRBJ2-3; len: 13; CDR3aa: CASSFLARDTQYF; CDR3nt: TGTGCCAGTAGTTTTCTAGCACGCGATACGCAGTATTTT
d_gene: TRBD2; v_gene: TRBV2; abundance: few; j_gene: TRBJ2-7; len: 12; CDR3aa: CASSGLAGEQYF; CDR3nt: TGTGCCAGCAGTGGACTAGCGGGCGAGCAGTACTTC
d_gene: TRBD2; v_gene: TRBV27; abundance: few; j_gene: TRBJ2-4; len: 18; CDR3aa: CASSAGTSGRIAKNIQYF; CDR3nt: TGTGCCAGCAGTGCCGGGACTAGCGGGAGAATAGCCAAAAACATTCAGTACTTC
d_gene: -; v_gene: TRBV5-1; abundance: -; j_gene: TRBJ1-5; len: 13; CDR3aa: CASSLDSNQPQHF; CDR3nt: TGCGCCAGCAGCTTGGACAGCAATCAGCCCCAGCATTTT
d_gene: -; v_gene: TRBV6-1; abundance: -; j_gene: TRBJ1-1; len: 15; CDR3aa: CASRRDSPVNTEAFF; CDR3nt: TGTGCCAGCAGAAGGGACTCCCCCGTGAACACTGAAGCTTTCTTT
d_gene: -; v_gene: TRBV11-3; abundance: -; j_gene: TRBJ1-2; len: 13; CDR3aa: CASSLGGSRTYTF; CDR3nt: TGTGCCAGCAGCTTAGGCGGGAGTCGGACCTACACCTTC
d_gene: TRBD1; v_gene: TRBV11-2; abundance: -; j_gene: TRBJ1-2; len: 16; CDR3aa: CASSLGVVEGAYGYTF; CDR3nt: TGTGCCAGCAGCTTAGGCGTTGTGGAGGGGGCCTATGGCTACACCTTC
d_gene: -; v_gene: TRBV20-1; abundance: large; j_gene: TRBJ1-6; len: 14; CDR3aa: CSATQSRGSSPLHF; CDR3nt: TGCAGTGCTACCCAAAGCAGGGGTAGTTCACCCCTCCACTTT
d_gene: -; v_gene: TRBV20-1; abundance: -; j_gene: TRBJ1-3; len: 15; CDR3aa: CSALAGESSGNTIYF; CDR3nt: TGCAGTGCTCTGGCAGGGGAGAGCTCTGGAAACACCATATATTTT
d_gene: -; v_gene: TRBV29-1; abundance: -; j_gene: TRBJ1-5; len: 13; CDR3aa: CSVDPGSYQPQHF; CDR3nt: TGCAGCGTTGATCCTGGGTCTTATCAGCCCCAGCATTTT
d_gene: -; v_gene: TRBV27; abundance: -; j_gene: TRBJ2-2; len: 15; CDR3aa: CASSDQGRGTGELFF; CDR3nt: TGTGCCAGCAGTGACCAGGGCAGGGGAACCGGGGAGCTGTTTTTT
d_gene: -; v_gene: TRBV2; abundance: -; j_gene: TRBJ1-5; len: 16; CDR3aa: CASSEARGLGNQPQHF; CDR3nt: TGTGCCAGCAGTGAAGCGCGGGGGTTAGGCAATCAGCCCCAGCATTTT
d_gene: -; v_gene: TRBV6-2/TRBV6-3; abundance: few; j_gene: TRBJ1-1; len: 13; CDR3aa: CASRADMNTEAFF; CDR3nt: TGTGCCAGCAGGGCAGACATGAACACTGAAGCTTTCTTT
d_gene: -; v_gene: TRBV28; abundance: -; j_gene: TRBJ2-7; len: 15; CDR3aa: CASSSTLDLSYEQYF; CDR3nt: TGTGCCAGCAGTTCTACTCTGGACTTGAGCTACGAGCAGTACTTC